This note documents a single TCR beta chain sequence. This sample stems from a study of identical twins. The CDR3 runs to 13 residues. Germline loops: CDR1 DFQATT, CDR2 SNEGSKA (reference sequence). The trim removed 6 bases at V and 4 bases at J, leaving 5 bases unmatched. One entry per CDR3 protein results from TCRdb running MiXCR on the 5' RACE reads. Seen here are around 490,000 distinct CDR3 sequences, 20% to 25% observed once, and the top ten hold around 0.48%. The same sample was also studied in work on yellow fever vaccine responses in identical twins.

The source material was CD4+ T cells sorted from blood. The clonotype comes from a woman aged 18-29 years in good health. This sequence joins TRBV20-1 and TRBJ2-5, with 10 bases identical to TRBD2. The CDR3 here is CSAPRLAGETQYF. For the CDR3, the DNA is TGCAGTGCCCCTCGACTAGCGGGAGAGACCCAGTACTTC.